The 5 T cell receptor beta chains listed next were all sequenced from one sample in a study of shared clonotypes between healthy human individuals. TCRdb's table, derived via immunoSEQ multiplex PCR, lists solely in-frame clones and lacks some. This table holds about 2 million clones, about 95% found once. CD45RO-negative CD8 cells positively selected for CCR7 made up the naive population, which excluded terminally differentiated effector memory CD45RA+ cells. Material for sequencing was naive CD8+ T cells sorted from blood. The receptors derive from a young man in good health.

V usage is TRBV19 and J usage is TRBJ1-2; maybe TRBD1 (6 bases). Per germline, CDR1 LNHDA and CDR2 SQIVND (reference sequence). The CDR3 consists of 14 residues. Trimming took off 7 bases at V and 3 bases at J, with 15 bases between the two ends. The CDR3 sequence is CASTPGGGDYGYTF. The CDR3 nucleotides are TGTGCCAGTACCCCCGGGGGGGGCGACTATGGCTACACCTTC.

The CDR3 DNA sequence: TGTGCCAGCAGCTTAGGGTCCTTCGGGGATACGCAGTATTTT. Its protein product is CASSLGSFGDTQYF. The V call is TRBV11-1, the J call TRBJ2-3, with unresolved D. The length of the CDR3 is 14 residues. Trimming stripped 1 base from V and 6 bases from J, with 11 bases between. The germline gives CDR1 SGHAT, CDR2 FQDESV (reference sequence).

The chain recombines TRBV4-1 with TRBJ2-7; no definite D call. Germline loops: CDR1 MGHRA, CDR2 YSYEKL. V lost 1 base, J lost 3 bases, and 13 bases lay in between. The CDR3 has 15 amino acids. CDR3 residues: CASSQVRQVDYEQYF. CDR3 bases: TGCGCCAGCAGCCAAGTCAGGCAGGTGGACTACGAGCAGTACTTC.

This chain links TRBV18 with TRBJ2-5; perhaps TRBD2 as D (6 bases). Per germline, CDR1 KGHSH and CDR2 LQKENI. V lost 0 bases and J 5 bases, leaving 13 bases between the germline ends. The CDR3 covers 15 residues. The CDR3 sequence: CASSPPGGSFETQYF. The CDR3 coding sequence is TGTGCCAGCTCACCACCGGGGGGTTCATTTGAGACCCAGTACTTC.

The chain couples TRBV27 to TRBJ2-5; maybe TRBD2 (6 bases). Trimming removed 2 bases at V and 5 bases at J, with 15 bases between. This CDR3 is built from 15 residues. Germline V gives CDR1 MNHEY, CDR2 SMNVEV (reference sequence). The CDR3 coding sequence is TGTGCCAGCAGTTTAGGGCTCAGGGCGGGGGAGACCCAGTACTTC. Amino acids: CASSLGLRAGETQYF.